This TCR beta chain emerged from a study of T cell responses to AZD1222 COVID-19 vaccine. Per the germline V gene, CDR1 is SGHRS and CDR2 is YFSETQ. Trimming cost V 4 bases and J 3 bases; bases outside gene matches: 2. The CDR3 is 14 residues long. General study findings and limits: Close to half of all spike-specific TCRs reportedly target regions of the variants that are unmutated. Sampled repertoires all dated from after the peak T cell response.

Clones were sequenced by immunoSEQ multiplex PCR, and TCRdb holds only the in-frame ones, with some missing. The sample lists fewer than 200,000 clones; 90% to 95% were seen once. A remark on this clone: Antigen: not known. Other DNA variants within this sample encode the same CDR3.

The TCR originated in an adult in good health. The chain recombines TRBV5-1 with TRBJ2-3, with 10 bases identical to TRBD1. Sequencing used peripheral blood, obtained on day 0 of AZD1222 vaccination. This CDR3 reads CASSRDRGTDTQYF. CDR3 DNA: TGCGCCAGCAGCCGGGACAGGGGTACAGATACGCAGTATTTT.